The 24 T cell receptor beta chains listed next were all sequenced from one sample in a study of T-cell reconstitution after alpha-beta-depleted transplantation in children. A TCRbeta library incorporating unique molecular identifiers was prepared. TCRdb itself ran the PCR reads through MiXCR, one entry per CDR3 protein. The data contain about 200,000 distinct CDR3 sequences, roughly 6.6% of them singletons. The sequencing used PBMCs, collected before TCRalphabeta/CD19-depleted stem cell transplant. The receptors originated from a boy aged 2 to 10 with acute lymphoblastic leukemia, due to receive a stem cell transplant.

This rearrangement joins TRBV5-4 to TRBJ2-7; 8 nucleotides match TRBD2. CDR1 SGHNT and CDR2 YYREEE come from the germline V gene (reference sequence). Losses at the gene ends were 1 base for V and 6 bases for J; bases not matched to a gene: 15. The CDR3 totals 17 residues. The CDR3 protein is CASSLTSGAARLREQYF. In DNA form, the CDR3 reads TGTGCCAGCAGCTTGACTAGCGGCGCCGCCCGTCTACGCGAGCAGTACTTC.

There are many counts of this clonotype. This chain uses TRBV29-1 with TRBJ1-3; no reliable D call. CDR1 is SQVTM, CDR2 ANQGSEA, per germline. V lost 7 bases and J lost 4, with 14 bases in between. The CDR3 length is 13 residues. The chain's CDR3 is CSAQRFGGNTIYF. CDR3 nucleotides: TGCAGCGCTCAAAGATTTGGCGGAAACACCATATATTTT.

This clonotype was detected many times. The chain is built from TRBV6-1 and TRBJ1-2; TRBD1 agrees at 7 bases. This CDR3 has 13 residues. With 6 bases clipped from V and 2 bases from J, the junction kept 3 bases outside the gene matches. Per the germline V gene, CDR1 is MNHNS and CDR2 is SASEGT. The CDR3 protein is CASSRDSNYGYTF. CDR3 bases: TGTGCCAGCAGCCGGGACAGCAACTATGGCTACACCTTC.

Only a few counts were recorded for this clonotype. This chain joins TRBV7-2 and TRBJ1-1, with D possibly TRBD1 on 5 matching bases. V was shortened by 0 bases and J by 5 bases, with 10 bases between the two germline ends. The CDR3 runs 14 residues. The germline V gene encodes CDR1 SGHTA and CDR2 FQGNSA. The CDR3 region is CASSLAGEGTEAFF. As DNA, the CDR3 is TGTGCCAGCAGCTTAGCAGGGGAGGGAACTGAAGCTTTCTTT.

This clonotype was seen many times. The V call is TRBV15, the J call TRBJ2-7; 15 bases agree with TRBD2. CDR3 length equals 18 residues. V trimming: 5 bases; J trimming: 1 base; junction bases outside the gene matches: 9. CDR1 is LNHNV, CDR2 YYDKDF, per germline (reference sequence). As DNA, the CDR3 is TGTGCCACCAGCTTTCCGGGACTAGCGGGAGGATCATCCTACGAGCAGTACTTC. Translated: CATSFPGLAGGSSYEQYF.

This clonotype has ten or more counts. V and J are TRBV9 and TRBJ2-3; TRBD1 is a possible D gene (6 bases). The CDR3 is 15 amino acids. V shed 0 bases and J shed 2 bases, with 10 bases lying between them. Germline CDR1 SGDLS, CDR2 YYNGEE. The CDR3 DNA is TGTGCCAGCAGCGTAGCAACAGGGAACACAGATACGCAGTATTTT. Protein sequence: CASSVATGNTDTQYF.

Worth noting for this clonotype: A much larger clone differs from this one at a single base, so this may be a read error. The chain recombines TRBV29-1 with TRBJ2-3; no definite D call. The CDR3 extends over 15 amino acids. Germline CDR1 reads SQVTM; CDR2 reads ANQGSEA. With 7 bases removed from V and 2 bases from J, the gap between germline ends came to 19 bases. The CDR3: CSADRKGRYTDTQYF. CDR3 bases: TGCAGCGCTGATCGAAAGGGTCGATACACAGATACGCAGTATTTT.

The chain links TRBV4-1 to TRBJ1-2; D is possibly TRBD1 (5 bases). V was shortened by 1 base and J by 5 bases, with 17 bases between the two germline ends. Germline CDR1 and CDR2: MGHRA and YSYEKL. CDR3 length: 16 residues. The CDR3 DNA is TGCGCCAGCAGCCAAGTCACAGGACGGCCTCTTTATGGCTACACCTTC. Its protein is CASSQVTGRPLYGYTF.

This clonotype was detected many times. J is TRBJ2-2 and V is TRBV20-1; D unresolved. Trimming left V 4 bases short and J 5 bases short, with 11 bases between. Germline assignment: CDR1 DFQATT and CDR2 SNEGSKA (reference sequence). This CDR3 comprises 13 residues. The DNA for the CDR3 is TGCAGTGCTATTAGCCCCATGACCGGGGAGCTGTTTTTT. Protein sequence: CSAISPMTGELFF.

The rearrangement links TRBV20-1 to TRBJ1-4; 7 bases agree with TRBD1. The CDR3 runs to 13 residues. CDR1 and CDR2 (germline): DFQATT, SNEGSKA (reference sequence). V shed 3 bases, J shed 7 bases, and the junction held 5 bases outside the gene matches. The CDR3 sequence is CSASDRVGEKLFF. The CDR3 region has the DNA TGCAGTGCTAGCGACAGGGTTGGTGAAAAACTGTTTTTT.

As to this clonotype: This may arise from a read error, as a much more abundant clone is one base away. The V and J genes are TRBV12-3 or TRBV12-4 and TRBJ2-5; either TRBD1 or TRBD2 may supply D (6 bases each). The CDR3 has 15 residues. The DNA of the CDR3 is TGTGCCAGCAGTCGGGGGCAGGCCTACCAAGATACCCAGTACTTC. Translation gives CASSRGQAYQDTQYF.

This clonotype was seen a few times. This chain joins TRBV11-2 and TRBJ1-3; D call uncertain. Germline V lookup: CDR1 SGHAT, CDR2 FQNNGV. The CDR3 runs 15 residues. Trimming removed 1 base from V and 0 bases from J, with 7 bases in between. CDR3 sequence (DNA): TGTGCCAGCAGCTTAGCCCCGGACTCTGGAAACACCATATATTTT. As protein: CASSLAPDSGNTIYF. Filled out from reference TRBV11-2 and TRBJ1-3, the complete variable domain reads EAGVAQSPRYKIIEKRQSVAFWCNPISGHATLYWYQQILGQGPKLLIQFQNNGVVDDSQLPKDRFSAERLKGVDSTLKIQPAKLEDSAVYLCASSLAPDSGNTIYFGEGSWLTVV.

The chain employs TRBV20-1 and TRBJ1-1; 7 bases line up with TRBD1. CDR3 length equals 11 residues. Germline CDR1 DFQATT, CDR2 SNEGSKA (reference sequence). After removal of 3 bases from V and 7 bases from J, the junction contained 2 bases not matched to a gene. Written as DNA, the CDR3 is TGCAGTGCTAGCCCAGGGGGTGAAGCTTTCTTT. It translates to CSASPGGEAFF.

This clonotype was seen repeatedly, ten times or more. The gene calls are TRBV5-1 and TRBJ2-5; 11 bases align to TRBD2. The germline V gene encodes CDR1 SGHRS and CDR2 YFSETQ. The J segment lost 5 bases and the V segment lost 2 bases, leaving 11 bases of the junction unmatched. The CDR3 contains 17 residues. Here the CDR3 DNA reads TGCGCCAGCAGCTTTCGGCTAGCGGGAGGAATGGCGGAGACCCAGTACTTC. Protein sequence: CASSFRLAGGMAETQYF. The full variable domain, rest sourced from reference TRBV5-1 and TRBJ2-5, is KAGVTQTPRYLIKTRGQQVTLSCSPISGHRSVSWYQQTPGQGLQFLFEYFSETQRNKGNFPGRFSGRQFSNSRSEMNVSTLELGDSALYLCASSFRLAGGMAETQYFGPGTRLLVL.

This clonotype was seen only a few times. This chain joins TRBV6-1 and TRBJ2-1, with 7 bases matching TRBD1. CDR3 size: 16 residues. Germline-derived CDR1 and CDR2 are MNHNS and SASEGT. The trim removed 2 bases at V and 3 bases at J, leaving 7 bases unmatched. Written as DNA, the CDR3 is TGTGCCAGCAGTGAAAATGTAGGGGGCGACTACAATGAGCAGTTCTTC. It codes for CASSENVGGDYNEQFF.

This clonotype was counted many times. The chain combines TRBV7-8 with TRBJ1-2; perhaps TRBD1 as D (6 bases). This CDR3 spans 17 amino acids. Germline CDR1 is SGHVS and CDR2 is FQNEAQ. Trimming stripped 3 bases from V and 0 bases from J, with 17 bases between. The CDR3 spells CASSLGDKAKSNYGYTF. DNA of the CDR3: TGTGCCAGCAGCTTGGGGGACAAGGCCAAATCTAACTATGGCTACACCTTC.

This clonotype was counted at least ten times. CDR3 coding DNA: TGCAGTATCTCCACTGACATAGATACGCAGTATTTT. This encodes CSISTDIDTQYF. This chain links TRBV20-1 with TRBJ2-3, with D unclear. CDR3 length equals 12 residues. CDR1 and CDR2 (germline): DFQATT, SNEGSKA (reference sequence). The V end was cut by 8 bases, the J end by 5 bases, with 14 bases between.

Ten or more counts support this clonotype. Germline is not matched at one junction end, which may reflect a read error. This chain uses TRBV28 with TRBJ1-6; 9 bases agree with TRBD1. The germline gives CDR1 MDHEN, CDR2 SYDVKM. The CDR3 length is 16 residues. The CDR3: CASSLHVGQGVSPLQF. CDR3 coding DNA: TGTGCCAGCAGCCTACATGTGGGACAGGGAGTCTCACCCCTCCAATTT.

In this sample, this clonotype turned up many times. This chain joins TRBV4-3 and TRBJ2-3; D not resolved. This CDR3 region has 16 residues. V gave up 2 bases and J gave up 0 bases, with 12 bases separating them. CDR1 is LGHNA and CDR2 is YSLEER in the germline V gene. CDR3 nucleotides: TGCGCCAGCAGCCAAAGTGGCGTGTCTAGCACAGATACGCAGTATTTT. Translation gives CASSQSGVSSTDTQYF.

The chain couples TRBV10-3 to TRBJ1-6, with D maybe TRBD1 (5 bases). The CDR3 spans 13 residues. The V gene's germline CDR1 is ENHRY and CDR2 SYGVKD. Trimming cost V 4 bases and J 10 bases, with 11 bases left between them. In nucleotides, the CDR3 is TGTGCCATCAGTGGGGGGGGAGGGTCACCCCTCCACTTT. Its translation: CAISGGGGSPLHF.

The V call is TRBV14, the J call TRBJ2-1; 8 bases agree with TRBD2. Trimming removed 9 bases from V and 6 bases from J; junction bases left unmatched: 10. Germline CDR1 is SGHDN and CDR2 is FVKESK. The length of the CDR3 is 14 residues. The DNA of the CDR3 is TGTGCCAGTCAACCGGGACTAGTACCCAATGAGCAGTTCTTC. Amino acids: CASQPGLVPNEQFF.

This clonotype was seen many times. The chain is built from TRBV24-1 and TRBJ2-1; no definite D call. CDR3 length: 11 amino acids. Germline CDR1 KGHDR, CDR2 SFDVKD. The ends were cut back, 5 bases at V and 7 bases at J, with 5 bases in the middle. CDR3 DNA: TGTGCCACCAGTGTAGGGAATGAGCAGTTCTTC. Translation: CATSVGNEQFF.

This clonotype has a handful of counts. This chain links TRBV15 with TRBJ2-5; D is unresolved. V was shortened by 4 bases and J by 5 bases, with 14 bases between the two germline ends. Looked up from germline, CDR1 is LNHNV and CDR2 is YYDKDF (reference sequence). The CDR3 consists of 14 residues. In nucleotides, the CDR3 is TGTGCCACCAGCACGCCCGAACGGACGGAGACCCAGTACTTC. It is translated as CATSTPERTETQYF.

The sample holds many counts of this clonotype. CDR3 nucleotide sequence: TGTGCCAGCAGTTCAGGGATAGCTTACGAGCAGTACTTC. This codes for CASSSGIAYEQYF. The gene calls are TRBV28 and TRBJ2-7, with D possibly TRBD1 on 5 matching bases. CDR1 is MDHEN, CDR2 SYDVKM, per germline. V lost 4 bases and J lost 4, with 11 bases in between. This CDR3 comprises 13 residues.